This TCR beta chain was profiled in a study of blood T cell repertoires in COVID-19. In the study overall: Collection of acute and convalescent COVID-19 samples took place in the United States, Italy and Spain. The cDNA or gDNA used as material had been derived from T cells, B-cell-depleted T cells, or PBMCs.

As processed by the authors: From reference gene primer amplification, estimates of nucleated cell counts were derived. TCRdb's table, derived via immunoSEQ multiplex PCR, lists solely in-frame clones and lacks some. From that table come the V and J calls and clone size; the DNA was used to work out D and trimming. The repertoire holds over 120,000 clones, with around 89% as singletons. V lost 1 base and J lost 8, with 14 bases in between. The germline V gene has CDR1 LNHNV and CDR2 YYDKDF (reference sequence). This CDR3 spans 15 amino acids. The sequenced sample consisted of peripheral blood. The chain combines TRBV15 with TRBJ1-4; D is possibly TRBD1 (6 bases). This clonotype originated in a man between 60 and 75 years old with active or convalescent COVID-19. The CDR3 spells CATSRGEGVGEKLFF. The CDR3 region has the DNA TGTGCCACCAGCAGAGGGGAGGGGGTTGGGGAAAAACTGTTTTTT.